This T cell receptor beta chain was observed in a study of blood T cell repertoires in COVID-19 (dated by TCRdb to the early 2020s). General notes on the study: The collaborator samples originated in the United States, Italy and Spain and spanned the acute and convalescent phases of COVID-19. HLA class I and class II types, where available, came from metadata supplied by the sample provider rather than from assay-based typing. The material from the prospective study consisted of cDNA or gDNA derived from T cells, B-cell-depleted T cells, or PBMCs. The dataset comprised deeply sampled blood TCRbeta repertoires from subjects exposed to, actively infected with, or recovered from COVID-19. The repertoires were made available in a free public database intended to serve as a resource for research on the immune response to SARS-CoV-2. A de-identified subject ID, COVID-19 status, age in years and sex were almost always included in the sample metadata. The samples were drawn from the first 160 participants of the ongoing ImmuneRACE study and from under 1,500 subjects provided by 6 global collaborators. Results the study describes overall, beyond this receptor: The quantity of clinical and demographic metadata differed by source and by participant and was supplied without curation.

On this clone: What antigen it recognizes has not been identified. No base-level quality is on record; no much larger clone is a single base apart.

TCRbeta CDR3 regions were amplified from genomic DNA using the immunoSEQ Assay, a bias-controlled multiplex PCR. As for how the authors treated the data: Within the assay, amplification of reference gene primers was used to estimate how many nucleated cells each sample contained. To quantify the absolute abundance of each unique TCRbeta CDR3 rearrangement, sequence reads were collapsed and filtered. For each sample, productive Simpson clonality was calculated as the square root of Simpson's diversity index over productive rearrangements. The source is immuneACCESS, and TCRdb retained only in-frame sequences with V and J called. Part of the clones is not carried over; for the studies checked, unresolved V genes explain less than half of this, and the remainder is unexplained. The DNA was the basis for D and trimming; V, J and clone size are from that table. This sample has around 370,000 clones in its table, and around 89% of those were observed once. Jointly, the top ten make up about 1.2% of the sample.

In the prospective study, participants were about 18 to 95 years old, resided in about 25 geographic areas of the United States, and were enrolled through a virtual design. Cohort assignment in the prospective study relied on participant-reported clinical history from a screening survey and a study questionnaire. For ImmuneRACE Cohort 3, a participant was defined as recovered based on two consecutive negative NP/OP PCR tests, clearance by a healthcare professional, or resolution of symptoms. Mobile phlebotomists in the prospective study collected whole blood, serum and a nasopharyngeal or oropharyngeal swab from every participant. Prospective study participants could optionally give additional blood draws and questionnaires over an approximately 2-month period. Prospective study blood samples were shipped either frozen or at room temperature before DNA extraction. The CDR3 covers 14 residues, taking in both the cysteine and the phenylalanine. The only DNA kept is the CDR3, 42 bases in frame from the first base. V is trimmed back by 7 bases and J by 3 bases, and the junction contains 2 bases that no gene match accounts for. The CDR1 and CDR2 encoded by the germline V gene are KGHDR and SFDVKD.

The clonotype originates from a woman aged 18-35 years who had recovered from COVID-19. The V and J genes are TRBV24-1 and TRBJ1-6; 7 bases in between match TRBD1. The sequencing sample was made of PBMCs or T cells enriched from blood (not recorded which). The CDR3: CATRNRGYNSPLHF. At the DNA level, the sequence is TGTGCCACCAGAAACAGGGGCTATAATTCACCCCTCCACTTT.